This T cell receptor beta chain is from a study of breast tumors, draining lymph nodes, adjacent tissues. TCRdb re-called the multiplex PCR reads with MiXCR, one entry per CDR3 protein. Among 270,000 or so distinct CDR3 sequences listed, about 30% were seen once. Study-level results: Luminal-like breast cancer showed significantly higher tumor–nontumor repertoire similarity than basal-like.

Breast cancer patients provided tissue from their axillary draining lymph nodes. The table lists this clonotype with many counts. Its antigen is unidentified. The origin of this receptor is a female donor with breast cancer. Some clones in this sample may be carry-over from other donors' samples. The sample taken for sequencing was axillary lymph node tissue.

The CDR3 nucleotides read TGCGCCAGCAGCCAAGATCACGGGTCCGGGACACCTTCCTACGAGCAGTACTTC. Protein: CASSQDHGSGTPSYEQYF. The gene calls are TRBV4-1 and TRBJ2-7; TRBD1 is a possible D gene (6 bases). V lost 0 bases to trimming and J lost 1 base, with 19 bases between them. The CDR3 has 18 residues. Germline CDR1 reads MGHRA; CDR2 reads YSYEKL.